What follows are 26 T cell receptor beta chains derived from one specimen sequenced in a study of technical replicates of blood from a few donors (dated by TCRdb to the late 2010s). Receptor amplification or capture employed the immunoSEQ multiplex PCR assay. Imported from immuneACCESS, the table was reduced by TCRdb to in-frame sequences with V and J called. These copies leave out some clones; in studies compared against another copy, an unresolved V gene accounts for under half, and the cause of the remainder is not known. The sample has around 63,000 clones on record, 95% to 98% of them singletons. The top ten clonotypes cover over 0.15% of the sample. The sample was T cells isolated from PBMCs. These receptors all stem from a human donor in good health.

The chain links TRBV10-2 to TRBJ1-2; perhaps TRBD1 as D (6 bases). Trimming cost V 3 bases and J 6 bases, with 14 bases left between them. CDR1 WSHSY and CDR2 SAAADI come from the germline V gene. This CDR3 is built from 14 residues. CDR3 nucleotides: TGCGCCAGCAGTGAATGGTTACAGGGACATGGCTACACCTTC. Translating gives CASSEWLQGHGYTF.

The CDR3 sequence is CASSQRGRSYEQYF. CDR3 nucleotides: TGCGCCAGCAGCCAGCGCGGGAGGTCCTACGAGCAGTACTTC. The J gene is TRBJ2-7, the V gene TRBV4-1; 8 bases fit TRBD2. The CDR3 contains 14 residues. V was clipped by 3 bases and J by 1 base; unmatched bases: 2. CDR1 and CDR2 (germline): MGHRA, YSYEKL.

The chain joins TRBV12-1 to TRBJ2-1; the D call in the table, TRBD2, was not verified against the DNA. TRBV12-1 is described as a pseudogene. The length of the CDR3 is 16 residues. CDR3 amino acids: CASSPTELAGGPYLFF. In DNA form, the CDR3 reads TGTGCCAGCAGCCCAACCGAACTAGCGGGGGGGCCGTACTTGTTCTTC.

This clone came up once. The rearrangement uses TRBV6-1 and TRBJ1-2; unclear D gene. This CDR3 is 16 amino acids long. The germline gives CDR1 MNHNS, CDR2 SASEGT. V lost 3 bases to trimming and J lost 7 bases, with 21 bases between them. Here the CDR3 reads CASSDNPRRRVAGYTF. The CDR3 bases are TGTGCCAGCAGTGATAACCCCCGGAGGAGAGTGGCTGGCTACACCTTC.

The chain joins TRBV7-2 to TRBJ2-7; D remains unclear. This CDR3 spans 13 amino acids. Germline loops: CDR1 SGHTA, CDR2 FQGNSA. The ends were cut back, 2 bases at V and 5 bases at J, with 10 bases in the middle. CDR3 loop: CASSLYVRHEQYF. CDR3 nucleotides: TGTGCCAGCAGCTTATATGTCAGGCACGAGCAGTACTTC.

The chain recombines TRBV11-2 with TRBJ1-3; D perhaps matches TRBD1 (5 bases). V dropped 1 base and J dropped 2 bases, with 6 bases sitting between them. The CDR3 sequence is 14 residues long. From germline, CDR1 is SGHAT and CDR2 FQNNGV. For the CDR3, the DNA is TGTGCCAGCAGCTTAGCAGGGACTGGAAACACCATATATTTT. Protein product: CASSLAGTGNTIYF.

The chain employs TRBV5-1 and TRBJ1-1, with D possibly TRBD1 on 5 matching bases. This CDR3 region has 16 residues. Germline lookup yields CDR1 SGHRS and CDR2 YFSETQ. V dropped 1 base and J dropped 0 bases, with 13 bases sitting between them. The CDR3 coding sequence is TGCGCCAGCAGCTTGAGGGGTCCCATTCTGAACACTGAAGCTTTCTTT. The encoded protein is CASSLRGPILNTEAFF.

CDR3 loop: CASSEGQGIDTEAFF. CDR3 DNA: TGTGCCAGCAGTGAAGGCCAGGGAATAGACACTGAAGCTTTCTTT. V usage is TRBV6-1 and J usage is TRBJ1-1; tentative D call: TRBD1 (5 bases). The germline CDR1 and CDR2 sequences are MNHNS and SASEGT. The CDR3 sequence is 15 residues long. V dropped 1 base and J dropped 3 bases, with 12 bases sitting between them.

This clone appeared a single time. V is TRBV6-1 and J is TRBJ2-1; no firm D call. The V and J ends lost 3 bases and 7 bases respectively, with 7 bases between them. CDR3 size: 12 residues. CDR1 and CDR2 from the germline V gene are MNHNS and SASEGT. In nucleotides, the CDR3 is TGTGCCAGCAGTGAGACTGCTAATGAGCAGTTCTTC. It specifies CASSETANEQFF.

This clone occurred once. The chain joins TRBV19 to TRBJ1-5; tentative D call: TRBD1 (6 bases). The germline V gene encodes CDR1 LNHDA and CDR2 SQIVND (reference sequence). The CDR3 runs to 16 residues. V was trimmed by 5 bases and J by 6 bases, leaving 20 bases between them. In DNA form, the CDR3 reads TGTGCCAGTAGTCCTTCACACAGGGTGTTGGGTCAGCCCCAGCATTTT. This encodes CASSPSHRVLGQPQHF.

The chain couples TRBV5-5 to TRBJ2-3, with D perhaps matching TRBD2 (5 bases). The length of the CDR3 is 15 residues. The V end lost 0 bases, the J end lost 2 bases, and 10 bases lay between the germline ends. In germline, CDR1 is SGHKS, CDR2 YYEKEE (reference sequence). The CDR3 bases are TGTGCCAGCAGCTTGGACTTCGGGATCACAGATACGCAGTATTTT. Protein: CASSLDFGITDTQYF.

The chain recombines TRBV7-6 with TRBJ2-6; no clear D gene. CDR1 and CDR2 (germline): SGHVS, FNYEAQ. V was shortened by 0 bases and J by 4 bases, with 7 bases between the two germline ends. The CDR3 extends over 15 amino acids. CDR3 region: CASSLAWRGANVLTF. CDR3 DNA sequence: TGTGCCAGCAGCTTAGCGTGGAGAGGGGCCAACGTCCTGACTTTC.

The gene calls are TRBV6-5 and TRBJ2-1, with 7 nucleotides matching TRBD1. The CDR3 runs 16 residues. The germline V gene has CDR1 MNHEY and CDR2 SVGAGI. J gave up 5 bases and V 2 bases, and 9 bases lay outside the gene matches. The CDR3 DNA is TGTGCCAGCAGTTACGCGCAGGGGGTACCTGACAATGAGCAGTTCTTC. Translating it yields CASSYAQGVPDNEQFF.

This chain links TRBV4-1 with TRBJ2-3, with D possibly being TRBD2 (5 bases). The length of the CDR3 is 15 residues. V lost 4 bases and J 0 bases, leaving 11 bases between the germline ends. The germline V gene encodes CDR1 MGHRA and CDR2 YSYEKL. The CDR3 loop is CASSPLPGSTDTQYF. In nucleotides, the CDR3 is TGCGCCAGCAGCCCACTCCCGGGAAGCACAGATACGCAGTATTTT.

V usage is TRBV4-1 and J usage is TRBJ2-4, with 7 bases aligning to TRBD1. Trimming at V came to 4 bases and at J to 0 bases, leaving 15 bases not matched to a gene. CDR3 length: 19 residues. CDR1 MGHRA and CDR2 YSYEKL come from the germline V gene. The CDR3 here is CASSLDRVRDPLAKNIQYF. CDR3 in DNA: TGCGCCAGCAGCCTAGACAGGGTGAGAGACCCCTTAGCCAAAAACATTCAGTACTTC.

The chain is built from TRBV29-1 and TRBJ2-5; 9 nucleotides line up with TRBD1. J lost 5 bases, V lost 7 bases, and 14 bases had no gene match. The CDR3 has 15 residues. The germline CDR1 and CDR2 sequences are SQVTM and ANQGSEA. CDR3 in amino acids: CSAQGNDRGFETQYF. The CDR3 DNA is TGCAGCGCCCAAGGAAATGACAGGGGGTTTGAGACCCAGTACTTC.

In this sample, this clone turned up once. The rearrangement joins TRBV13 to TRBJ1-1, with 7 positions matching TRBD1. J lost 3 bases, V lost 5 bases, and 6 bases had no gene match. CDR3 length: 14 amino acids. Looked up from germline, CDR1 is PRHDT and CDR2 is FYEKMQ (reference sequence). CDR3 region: CASSVIDRDTEAFF. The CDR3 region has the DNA TGTGCCAGCAGCGTGATAGACAGGGACACTGAAGCTTTCTTT.

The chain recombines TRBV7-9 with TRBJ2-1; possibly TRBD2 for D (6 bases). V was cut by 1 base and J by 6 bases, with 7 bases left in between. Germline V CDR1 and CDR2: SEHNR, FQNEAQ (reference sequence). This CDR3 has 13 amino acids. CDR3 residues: CASSLEGLNEQFF. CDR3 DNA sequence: TGTGCCAGCAGCTTAGAGGGACTCAATGAGCAGTTCTTC.

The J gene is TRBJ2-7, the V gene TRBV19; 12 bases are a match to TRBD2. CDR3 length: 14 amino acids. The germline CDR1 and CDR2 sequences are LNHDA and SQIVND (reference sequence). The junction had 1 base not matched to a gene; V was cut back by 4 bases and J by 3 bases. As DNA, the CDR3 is TGTGCCAGTAGTACGACTAGCGGGAGCTACGAGCAGTACTTC. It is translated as CASSTTSGSYEQYF.

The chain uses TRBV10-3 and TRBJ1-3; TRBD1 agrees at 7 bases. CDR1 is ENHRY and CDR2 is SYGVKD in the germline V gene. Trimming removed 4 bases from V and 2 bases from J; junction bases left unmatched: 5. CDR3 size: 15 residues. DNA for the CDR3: TGTGCCATCAGTGCCGGAGGGGGCACTGGAAACACCATATATTTT. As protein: CAISAGGGTGNTIYF.

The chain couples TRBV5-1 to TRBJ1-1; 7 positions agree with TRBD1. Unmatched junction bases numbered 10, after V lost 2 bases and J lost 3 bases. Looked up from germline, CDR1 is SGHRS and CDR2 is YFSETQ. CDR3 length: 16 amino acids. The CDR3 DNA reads TGCGCCAGCAGCTTAGGCCGCAGGGGGAAGGACACTGAAGCTTTCTTT. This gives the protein CASSLGRRGKDTEAFF. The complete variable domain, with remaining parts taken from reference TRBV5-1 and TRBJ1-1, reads KAGVTQTPRYLIKTRGQQVTLSCSPISGHRSVSWYQQTPGQGLQFLFEYFSETQRNKGNFPGRFSGRQFSNSRSEMNVSTLELGDSALYLCASSLGRRGKDTEAFFGQGTRLTVV.

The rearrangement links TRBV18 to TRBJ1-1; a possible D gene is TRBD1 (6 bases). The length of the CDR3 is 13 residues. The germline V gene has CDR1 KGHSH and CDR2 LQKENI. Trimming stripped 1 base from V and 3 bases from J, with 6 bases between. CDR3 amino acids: CASSPQGDTEAFF. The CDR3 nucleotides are TGTGCCAGCTCACCACAGGGGGACACTGAAGCTTTCTTT.

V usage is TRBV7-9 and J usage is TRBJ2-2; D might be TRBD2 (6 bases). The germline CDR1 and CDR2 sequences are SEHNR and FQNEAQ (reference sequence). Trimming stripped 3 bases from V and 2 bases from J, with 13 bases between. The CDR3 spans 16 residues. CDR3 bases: TGTGCCAGCAGCTTTTTCCCGGGACTTAACACCGGGGAGCTGTTTTTT. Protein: CASSFFPGLNTGELFF.

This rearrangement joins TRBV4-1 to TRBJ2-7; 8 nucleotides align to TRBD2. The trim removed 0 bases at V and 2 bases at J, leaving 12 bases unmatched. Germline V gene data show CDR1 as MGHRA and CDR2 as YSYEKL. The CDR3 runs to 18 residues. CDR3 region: CASSQEGGTSGVTYEQYF. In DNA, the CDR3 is TGCGCCAGCAGCCAAGAAGGGGGAACTAGCGGAGTAACCTACGAGCAGTACTTC.

The CDR3: CASETSGYGYTF. The CDR3 DNA reads TGTGCCAGTGAGACAAGCGGCTATGGCTACACCTTC. The chain joins TRBV19 to TRBJ1-2; no reliable D call. The germline V gene encodes CDR1 LNHDA and CDR2 SQIVND (reference sequence). V was shortened by 8 bases and J by 4 bases, with 11 bases between the two germline ends. CDR3 length: 12 amino acids.

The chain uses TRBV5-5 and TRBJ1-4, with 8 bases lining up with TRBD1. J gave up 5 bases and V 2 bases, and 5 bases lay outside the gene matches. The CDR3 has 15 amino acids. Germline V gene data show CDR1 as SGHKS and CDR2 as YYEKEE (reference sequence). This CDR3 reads CASSFEPGGNEKLFF. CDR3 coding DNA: TGTGCCAGCAGCTTTGAGCCAGGGGGCAATGAAAAACTGTTTTTT.